A selection of T cell receptor beta chains follows, all from one sample in a study of read filtering for tumor transcriptome and immune sequencing. TCRdb independently ran MiXCR on the reads; one entry per CDR3 protein. The sample includes over 50,000 distinct CDR3 sequences, approximately 18% of them seen just once. Sequenced sample: a population of CD138-negative cells sorted from bone marrow. The receptors here all came from a donor aged 40 or over with multiple myeloma. Both conserved end residues are part of each CDR3. Rows may omit the clone size; those that give it use once, few, many or a size class.

v_gene	j_gene	abundance	CDR3aa
TRBV29-1	TRBJ1-2	-	CSVDQGLYGYTF
TRBV28	TRBJ2-3	few	CASSSGRAEADTQYF
TRBV20-1	TRBJ2-2	many	CSARDPGGNTGELFF
TRBV7-8	TRBJ2-1	many	CASSFRLAGGDEQFF
TRBV4-1	TRBJ1-2	many	CASSGTVLDGYTF
TRBV6-1	TRBJ2-2	-	CASSDRYTGELFF
TRBV11-2	TRBJ2-3	many	CASSPSGLSTDTQYF
TRBV11-3	TRBJ2-7	few	CASSDPQGAMLHEQYF
TRBV7-2	TRBJ2-5	many	CASIIRGGQETQYF
TRBV29-1	TRBJ2-7	many	CSATGQGNHEQYF
TRBV27	TRBJ2-1	many	CASSRRGSYNEQFF
TRBV28	TRBJ2-7	-	CASSPRRDISYELYF
TRBV30	TRBJ2-7	many	CAWSEPSGEQYF
TRBV20-1	TRBJ2-5	many	CSASEVLGPETQYF
TRBV29-1	TRBJ2-1	medium-sized	CSVEGSEFGSYNEQFF
TRBV7-9	TRBJ2-3	few	CASSLIRGGGGTQYF
TRBV29-1	TRBJ2-7	many	CSVLPTTGGHSYEQYF
TRBV29-1	TRBJ2-1	medium-sized	CSFGGEGTGYNEQFF